The 14 T cell receptor beta chains reported below all come from one sample, sequenced in a study of shared clonotypes between healthy human individuals. Clones were sequenced by immunoSEQ multiplex PCR, and TCRdb holds only the in-frame ones, with some missing. The sample contains about 560,000 clones, around 81% of which appear only once. Sequencing was performed on PBMCs. The receptor set was obtained from a woman aged 35 to 49 in good health. Some clones in this sample may be carry-over from other donors' samples.

This chain joins TRBV29-1 and TRBJ2-7, with TRBD1 matching over 7 bases. The V and J ends lost 6 bases and 6 bases, in that order; junction bases with no gene match: 14. In germline, CDR1 is SQVTM, CDR2 ANQGSEA. This CDR3 contains 14 residues. The CDR3 protein is CSVRARTGRFEQYF. The CDR3 DNA follows: TGCAGCGTGAGGGCCCGGACAGGCCGCTTCGAGCAGTACTTC.

This clone was counted between two and nine times. The CDR3 sequence: CAWIAAGGTEAFF. The CDR3 coding sequence is TGTGCCTGGATCGCTGCAGGGGGCACTGAAGCTTTCTTT. The gene calls are TRBV30 and TRBJ1-1; 7 bases agree with TRBD1. CDR3 size: 13 residues. J gave up 4 bases and V 4 bases, and 6 bases lay outside the gene matches. The germline V gene has CDR1 GTSNPN and CDR2 SVGIG (reference sequence).

This rearrangement joins TRBV7-2 to TRBJ2-2; D might be TRBD1 (6 bases). The CDR3 length is 17 residues. The V gene's germline CDR1 is SGHTA and CDR2 FQGNSA. V lost 0 bases and J 1 base, leaving 12 bases between the germline ends. The CDR3: CASSLALGAWNTGELFF. CDR3 in DNA: TGTGCCAGCAGCTTAGCGTTGGGGGCATGGAACACCGGGGAGCTGTTTTTT.

The chain combines TRBV18 with TRBJ2-5; the D is unclear. Germline CDR1 and CDR2: KGHSH and LQKENI. There are 14 residues in the CDR3. V lost 3 bases and J 3 bases, leaving 11 bases between the germline ends. In DNA form, the CDR3 reads TGTGCCAGCTCACCCAACGTGGCTAAAGAGACCCAGTACTTC. Encoded protein: CASSPNVAKETQYF.

Comment on this clone: Given a far larger clone just one base away, this is likely a sequencing read error. The conserved final phenylalanine or tryptophan is absent from the CDR3, which likely points to a read error. The chain employs TRBV2 and TRBJ1-5; 8 nucleotides agree with TRBD1. With V trimmed by 8 bases and J by 9 bases, 12 bases remained unmatched. Germline lookup yields CDR1 SNHLY and CDR2 FYNNEI. The CDR3 spans 14 residues. The CDR3 loop reads CASGGQGASGPQHL. The CDR3 DNA is TGTGCCAGCGGCGGACAGGGTGCGTCTGGGCCCCAGCATCTT.

This chain joins TRBV29-1 and TRBJ2-5, with TRBD2 identical over 10 bases. The end of the DNA fits TRBJ2-7 better, so the J call may be wrong. This CDR3 is built from 15 residues. Germline V lookup: CDR1 SQVTM, CDR2 ANQGSEA. The CDR3 region has the DNA TGCAGCGTTGGGAGCGCTAGCGGGAGTCTCGCCGAGCAGTACTTC. Its protein product is CSVGSASGSLAEQYF.

In this sample, this clone turned up many times. The chain is built from TRBV7-9 and TRBJ2-5; D is uncertain. CDR1 SEHNR and CDR2 FQNEAQ come from the germline V gene (reference sequence). This CDR3 has 12 residues. V was pared by 2 bases and J by 4 bases, with 5 bases between. CDR3 loop: CASSLWVETQYF. The CDR3 coding sequence is TGTGCCAGCAGCTTATGGGTAGAGACCCAGTACTTC.

Concerning this clone: A far larger clone is one nucleotide away, so this likely arose from a read error. Within the sample, other DNA sequences also encode this same CDR3. The chain employs TRBV11-2 and TRBJ2-7, with D perhaps matching TRBD1 (5 bases). The germline V gene encodes CDR1 SGHAT and CDR2 FQNNGV. This CDR3 has 13 residues. The CDR3 region is CASSLQGSYEQYF. CDR3 bases: TGTGCTAGCAGCTTGCAGGGCTCCTACGAGCAGTACTTC. Looking up the rest from reference TRBV11-2 and TRBJ2-7 gives the full variable domain: EAGVAQSPRYKIIEKRQSVAFWCNPISGHATLYWYQQILGQGPKLLIQFQNNGVVDDSQLPKDRFSAERLKGVDSTLKIQPAKLEDSAVYLCASSLQGSYEQYFGPGTRLTVT.

This chain links TRBV5-1 with TRBJ2-1; 10 bases fit TRBD2. Germline CDR1 reads SGHRS; CDR2 reads YFSETQ. V trimming: 4 bases; J trimming: 9 bases; junction bases outside the gene matches: 16. This CDR3 has 17 residues. DNA of the CDR3: TGCGCCAGCAGCATCCGGACTGCTAGCGGGAGTGGTGGTGAGCAGTTCTTC. It encodes CASSIRTASGSGGEQFF.

Of note for this clone: This sample also contains other DNA sequences that code for the same CDR3. The chain combines TRBV7-8 with TRBJ1-1; D is uncertain. Germline CDR1 SGHVS, CDR2 FQNEAQ. The CDR3 contains 14 residues. V was trimmed by 1 base and J by 2 bases, leaving 8 bases between them. CDR3 bases: TGTGCCAGCAGCTTAGTAAGTGGTAACACTGAAGCTTTCTTT. It codes for CASSLVSGNTEAFF.

This clone was seen a single time. J is TRBJ1-4 and V is TRBV28, with 10 nucleotides matching TRBD1. The trim removed 2 bases at V and 8 bases at J, leaving 8 bases unmatched. Germline V gene lookup returns CDR1 MDHEN and CDR2 SYDVKM. This CDR3 spans 16 amino acids. CDR3: CASSLTSGTGEEKLFF. DNA of the CDR3: TGTGCCAGCAGTTTAACCTCCGGGACAGGGGAAGAAAAACTGTTTTTT.

The J gene is TRBJ2-7, the V gene TRBV5-1; D is unresolved. V shed 0 bases and J shed 0 bases, with 10 bases lying between them. The CDR3 totals 15 residues. Germline assignment: CDR1 SGHRS and CDR2 YFSETQ. The CDR3 sequence: CASSLGIGFSYEQYF. The CDR3 DNA follows: TGCGCCAGCAGCTTGGGAATAGGGTTCTCCTACGAGCAGTACTTC.

The rearrangement joins TRBV28 to TRBJ2-2; D is perhaps TRBD2 (5 bases). V was shortened by 6 bases and J by 4 bases, with 9 bases between the two germline ends. The CDR3 covers 13 residues. Per germline, CDR1 MDHEN and CDR2 SYDVKM. The CDR3 here is CASRRAATGELFF. The CDR3, as DNA: TGTGCCAGCAGGCGGGCGGCCACCGGGGAGCTGTTTTTT.

This clone has only a few counts. The rearrangement links TRBV4-2 to TRBJ2-2; TRBD2 agrees at 10 bases. Per the germline V gene, CDR1 is LGHNA and CDR2 is YNFKEQ. The J segment lost 4 bases and the V segment lost 8 bases, leaving 13 bases of the junction unmatched. The CDR3 loop spans 17 amino acids. The CDR3 coding sequence is TGTGCCAGCGGTCGAGTGAGAGCGGGAGGGTCCACCGGGGAGCTGTTTTTT. Protein sequence: CASGRVRAGGSTGELFF.